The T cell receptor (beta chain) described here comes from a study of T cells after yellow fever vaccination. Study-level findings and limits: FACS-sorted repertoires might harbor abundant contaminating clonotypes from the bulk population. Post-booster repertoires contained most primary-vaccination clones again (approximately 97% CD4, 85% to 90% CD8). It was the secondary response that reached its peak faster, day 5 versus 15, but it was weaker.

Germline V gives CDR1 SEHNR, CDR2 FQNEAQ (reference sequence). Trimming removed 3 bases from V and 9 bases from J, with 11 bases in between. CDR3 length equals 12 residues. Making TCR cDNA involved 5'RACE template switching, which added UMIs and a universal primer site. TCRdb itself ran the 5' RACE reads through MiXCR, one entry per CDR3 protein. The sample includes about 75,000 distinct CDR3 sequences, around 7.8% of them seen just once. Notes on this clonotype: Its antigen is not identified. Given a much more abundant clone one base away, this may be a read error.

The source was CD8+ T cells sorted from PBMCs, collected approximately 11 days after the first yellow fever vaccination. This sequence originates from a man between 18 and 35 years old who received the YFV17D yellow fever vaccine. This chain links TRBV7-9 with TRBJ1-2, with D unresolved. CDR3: CASSFQDGSYTF. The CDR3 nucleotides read TGTGCCAGCAGCTTCCAGGACGGAAGCTACACCTTC.